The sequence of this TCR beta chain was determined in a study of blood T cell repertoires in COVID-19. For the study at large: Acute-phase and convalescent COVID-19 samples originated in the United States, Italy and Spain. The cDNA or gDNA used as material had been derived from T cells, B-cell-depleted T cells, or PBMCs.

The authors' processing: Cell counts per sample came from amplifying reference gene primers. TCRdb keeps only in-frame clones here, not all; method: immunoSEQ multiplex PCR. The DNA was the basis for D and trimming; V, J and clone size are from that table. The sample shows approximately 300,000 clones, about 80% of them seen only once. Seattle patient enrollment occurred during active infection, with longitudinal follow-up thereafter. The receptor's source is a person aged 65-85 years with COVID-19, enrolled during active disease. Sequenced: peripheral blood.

The CDR3 is CASMGQGVFFGYTF. The CDR3 DNA sequence: TGTGCCAGCATGGGACAGGGTGTATTTTTTGGCTACACCTTC. V is TRBV28 and J is TRBJ1-2; 9 bases agree with TRBD1. Looked up from germline, CDR1 is MDHEN and CDR2 is SYDVKM. The V segment lost 7 bases and the J segment 7 bases; nucleotides outside the gene matches: 10. The CDR3 extends over 14 amino acids.